These T cell receptor beta chains were read from a single sample in a study of blood T cell repertoires in COVID-19. TCRdb's table, derived via immunoSEQ multiplex PCR, lists solely in-frame clones and lacks some. This sample has roughly 350,000 clones; approximately 88% occur once, and the top ten carry under 4.5%. Sequenced material: peripheral blood. These receptor sequences come from a woman in her fifties or sixties with active or convalescent COVID-19. The CDR3 runs from the conserved cysteine through the conserved F or W. A D gene is named only where the DNA matches it firmly. Clone sizes are given selectively: once, few, many, or a class where the clone is expanded.

d_call j_call clone_size v_call cdr3_aa cdr3_nt
NA TRBJ1-2 NA TRBV4-1 CASSPREGYGYTF TGCGCCAGCAGCCCACGGGAGGGTTATGGCTACACCTTC
NA TRBJ1-1 NA TRBV5-1 CASSLASQMNTEAFF TGCGCCAGCAGCTTGGCCTCGCAGATGAACACTGAAGCTTTCTTT
NA TRBJ1-2 NA TRBV5-1 CASSLQSYGYTF TGCGCCAGCAGCTTACAGAGCTATGGCTACACCTTC
NA TRBJ1-5 NA TRBV28 CASTIGGGGNQPQHF TGTGCCAGCACGATCGGGGGGGGCGGCAATCAGCCCCAGCATTTT
TRBD2 TRBJ2-7 NA TRBV30 CAWSLAGGPGEQYF TGTGCCTGGAGTTTGGCGGGGGGGCCAGGCGAGCAGTACTTC
NA TRBJ2-5 NA TRBV11-2 CASSLVGRVGGPYQETQYF TGTGCCAGCAGCTTAGTAGGCAGGGTAGGGGGACCGTACCAAGAGACCCAGTACTTC
TRBD2 TRBJ2-7 NA TRBV28 CASSPYRGDSYEQYF TGTGCCAGCAGTCCCTACCGGGGGGACTCCTACGAGCAGTACTTC
NA TRBJ2-5 NA TRBV18 CASSPLGGGETQYF TGTGCCAGCTCACCCCTCGGTGGTGGAGAGACCCAGTACTTC
NA TRBJ1-2 NA TRBV19 CASNFRGGENGYTF TGTGCCAGTAATTTTAGGGGAGGGGAAAATGGCTACACCTTC
TRBD1 TRBJ1-4 NA TRBV19 CATGDRALTNEKLFF TGTGCCACTGGGGACAGGGCGTTGACTAATGAAAAACTGTTTTTT
NA TRBJ2-3 NA TRBV18 CASSPPFTGATDTQYF TGTGCCAGCTCACCCCCCTTTACAGGAGCCACAGATACGCAGTATTTT
TRBD1 TRBJ2-7 NA TRBV5-4 CASSLGSAGGISYEQYF TGTGCCAGCAGCTTGGGCTCGGCAGGGGGCATTTCCTACGAGCAGTACTTC
TRBD2 TRBJ2-3 NA TRBV5-1 CASSLRLAKVADTQYF TGCGCCAGCAGCTTGAGACTAGCGAAAGTCGCAGATACGCAGTATTTT
NA TRBJ2-1 NA TRBV29-1 CSVEASYNEQFF TGCAGCGTTGAAGCCAGCTACAATGAGCAGTTCTTC
TRBD2 TRBJ2-1 NA TRBV6-6 CASTHRGRDIEQFF TGTGCCAGCACCCACCGGGGGAGGGATATTGAGCAGTTCTTC
NA TRBJ1-2 NA TRBV30 CAWATDKANYGYTF TGTGCCTGGGCCACGGACAAAGCTAACTATGGCTACACCTTC
TRBD1 TRBJ2-5 NA TRBV3-1/TRBV3-2 CASSQEGQGTGETQYF TGTGCCAGCAGCCAAGAGGGACAGGGTACGGGGGAGACCCAGTACTTC
TRBD2 TRBJ2-5 NA TRBV9 CASSVLAGETQETQYF TGTGCCAGCAGCGTACTAGCGGGGGAGACCCAAGAGACCCAGTACTTC
NA TRBJ1-5 NA TRBV4-1 CASSQRAPGQPQHF TGCGCCAGCAGCCAAAGAGCTCCGGGGCAGCCCCAGCATTTT
NA TRBJ2-7 once TRBV7-6 CASSPGISSISYEQYF TGTGCCAGCAGCCCCGGTATTAGCAGCATCTCTTACGAGCAGTACTTC